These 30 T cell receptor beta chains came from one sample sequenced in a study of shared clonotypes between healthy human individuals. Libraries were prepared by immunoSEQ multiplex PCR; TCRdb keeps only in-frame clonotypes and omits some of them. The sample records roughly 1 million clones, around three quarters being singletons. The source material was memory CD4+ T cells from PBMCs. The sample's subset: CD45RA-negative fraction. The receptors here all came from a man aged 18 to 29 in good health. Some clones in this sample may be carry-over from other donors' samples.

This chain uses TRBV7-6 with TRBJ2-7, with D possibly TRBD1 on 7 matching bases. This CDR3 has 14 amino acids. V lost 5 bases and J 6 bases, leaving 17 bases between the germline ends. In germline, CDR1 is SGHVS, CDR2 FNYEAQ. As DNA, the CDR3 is TGTGCCAGCAGCGGGGGGACAAGGGGGCCCGAGCAGTACTTC. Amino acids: CASSGGTRGPEQYF.

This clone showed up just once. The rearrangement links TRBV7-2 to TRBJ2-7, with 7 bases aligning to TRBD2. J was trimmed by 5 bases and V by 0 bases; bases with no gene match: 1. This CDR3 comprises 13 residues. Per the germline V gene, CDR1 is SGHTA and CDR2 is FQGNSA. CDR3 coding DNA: TGTGCCAGCAGCTTAGCGGGAGGGGACGAGCAGTACTTC. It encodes CASSLAGGDEQYF.

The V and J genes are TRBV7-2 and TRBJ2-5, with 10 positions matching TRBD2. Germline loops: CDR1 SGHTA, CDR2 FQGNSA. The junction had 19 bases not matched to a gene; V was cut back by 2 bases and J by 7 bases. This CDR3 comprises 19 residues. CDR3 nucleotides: TGTGCCAGCAGCTTATCCCGGGGGTTGGCTAGCGGGAGAAGTGGGACCCAGTACTTC. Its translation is CASSLSRGLASGRSGTQYF.

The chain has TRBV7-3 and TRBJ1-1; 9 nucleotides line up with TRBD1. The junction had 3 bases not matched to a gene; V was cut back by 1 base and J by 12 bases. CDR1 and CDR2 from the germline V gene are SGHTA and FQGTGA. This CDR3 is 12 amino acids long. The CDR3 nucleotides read TGTGCCAGCAGCTTAAAGGGGACAGGGCCTTTCTTT. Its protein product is CASSLKGTGPFF.

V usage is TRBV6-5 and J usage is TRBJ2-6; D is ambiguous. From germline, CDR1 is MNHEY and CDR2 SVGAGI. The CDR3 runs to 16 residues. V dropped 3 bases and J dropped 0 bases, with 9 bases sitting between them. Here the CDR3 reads CASSYGAFSGANVLTF. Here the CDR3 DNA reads TGTGCCAGCAGTTATGGTGCGTTCTCTGGGGCCAACGTCCTGACTTTC.

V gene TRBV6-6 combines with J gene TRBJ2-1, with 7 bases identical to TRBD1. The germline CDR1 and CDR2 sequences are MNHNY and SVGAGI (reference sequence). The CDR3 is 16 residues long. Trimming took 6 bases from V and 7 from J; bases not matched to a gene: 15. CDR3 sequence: CASRIGTATVRNEQFF. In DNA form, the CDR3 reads TGTGCCAGCAGAATCGGGACAGCCACGGTAAGGAATGAGCAGTTCTTC.

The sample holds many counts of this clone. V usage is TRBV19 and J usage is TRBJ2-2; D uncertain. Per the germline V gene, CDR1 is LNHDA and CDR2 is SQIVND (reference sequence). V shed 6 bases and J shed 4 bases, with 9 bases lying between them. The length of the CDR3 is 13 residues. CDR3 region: CASSPLFTGELFF. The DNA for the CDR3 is TGTGCCAGTAGCCCATTATTCACCGGGGAGCTGTTTTTT.

The CDR3 bases are TGTGCCAGCAGCTTGGAACGGGCGGGCACAGATACGCAGTATTTT. Residues: CASSLERAGTDTQYF. This sequence joins TRBV11-2 and TRBJ2-3; D gene uncertain. This CDR3 region has 15 residues. Germline lookup yields CDR1 SGHAT and CDR2 FQNNGV. The germline V and J ends were trimmed by 3 bases and 1 base, with 11 bases remaining between them.

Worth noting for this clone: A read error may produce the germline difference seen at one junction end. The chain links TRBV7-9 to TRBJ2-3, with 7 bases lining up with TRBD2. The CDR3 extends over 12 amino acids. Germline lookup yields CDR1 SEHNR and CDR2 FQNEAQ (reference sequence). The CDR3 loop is CASSLAGDKQYF. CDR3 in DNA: TGTGCCAGCAGCTTGGCGGGAGATAAGCAGTATTTT.

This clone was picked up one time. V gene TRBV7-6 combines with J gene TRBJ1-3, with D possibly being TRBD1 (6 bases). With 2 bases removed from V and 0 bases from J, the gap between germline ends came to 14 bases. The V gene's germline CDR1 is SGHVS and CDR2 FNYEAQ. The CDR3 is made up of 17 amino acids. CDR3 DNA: TGTGCCAGCAGCTTAAGCCGGGGGGCTTCCTCTGGAAACACCATATATTTT. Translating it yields CASSLSRGASSGNTIYF.

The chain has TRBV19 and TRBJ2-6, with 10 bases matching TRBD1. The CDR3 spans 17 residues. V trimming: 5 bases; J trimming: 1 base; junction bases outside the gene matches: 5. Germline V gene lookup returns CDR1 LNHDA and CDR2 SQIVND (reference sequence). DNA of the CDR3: TGTGCCAGTAGTGGACAGGGGGACCTGTCTGGGGCCAACGTCCTGACTTTC. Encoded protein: CASSGQGDLSGANVLTF.

CDR3 coding DNA: TGTGCCAGCAGCATAAGAATCCCCGATCCAGCGGGAGTCTACGAGCAGTACTTC. It translates to CASSIRIPDPAGVYEQYF. The genes are TRBV11-2 and TRBJ2-7; 8 nucleotides agree with TRBD2. CDR3 size: 18 residues. Germline lookup yields CDR1 SGHAT and CDR2 FQNNGV. The trim removed 5 bases at V and 3 bases at J, leaving 18 bases unmatched.

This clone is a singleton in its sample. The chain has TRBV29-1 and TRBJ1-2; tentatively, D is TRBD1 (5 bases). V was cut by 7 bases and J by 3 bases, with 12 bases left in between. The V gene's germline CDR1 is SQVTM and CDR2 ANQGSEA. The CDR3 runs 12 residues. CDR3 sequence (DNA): TGCAGCGCGGGGGTAGAGGACTATGGCTACACCTTC. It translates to CSAGVEDYGYTF.

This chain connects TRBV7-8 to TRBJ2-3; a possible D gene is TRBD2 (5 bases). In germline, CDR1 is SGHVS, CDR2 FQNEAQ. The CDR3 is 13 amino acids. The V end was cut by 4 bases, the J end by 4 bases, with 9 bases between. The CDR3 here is CASSSGTPDTQYF. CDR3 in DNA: TGTGCCAGCAGCTCGGGAACCCCAGATACGCAGTATTTT. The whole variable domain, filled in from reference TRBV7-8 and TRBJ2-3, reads GAGVSQSPRYKVAKRGQDVALRCDPISGHVSLFWYQQALGQGPEFLTYFQNEAQLDKSGLPSDRFFAERPEGSVSTLKIQRTQQEDSAVYLCASSSGTPDTQYFGPGTRLTVL.

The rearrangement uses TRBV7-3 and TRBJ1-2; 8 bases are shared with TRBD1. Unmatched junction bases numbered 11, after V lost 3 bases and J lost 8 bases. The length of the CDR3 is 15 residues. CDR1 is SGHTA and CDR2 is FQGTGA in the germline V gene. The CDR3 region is CASSLEVRGLEGYTF. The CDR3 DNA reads TGTGCCAGCAGCTTGGAAGTCAGGGGGCTAGAAGGCTACACCTTC.

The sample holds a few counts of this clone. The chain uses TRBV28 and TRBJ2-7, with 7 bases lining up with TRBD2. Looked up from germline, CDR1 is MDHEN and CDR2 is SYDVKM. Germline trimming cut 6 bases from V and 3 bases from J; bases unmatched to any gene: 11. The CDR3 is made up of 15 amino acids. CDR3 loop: CASSPGGVTFYEQYF. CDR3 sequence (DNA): TGTGCCAGCAGCCCGGGAGGAGTTACGTTCTACGAGCAGTACTTC.

CDR3 residues: CASTPVWPDFNEKLFF. The DNA of the CDR3 is TGTGCCAGTACTCCCGTCTGGCCAGATTTCAATGAAAAACTGTTTTTT. This sequence joins TRBV19 and TRBJ1-4; D call uncertain. Germline loops: CDR1 LNHDA, CDR2 SQIVND (reference sequence). This CDR3 contains 16 residues. The V end lost 7 bases, the J end lost 5 bases, and 20 bases lay between the germline ends.

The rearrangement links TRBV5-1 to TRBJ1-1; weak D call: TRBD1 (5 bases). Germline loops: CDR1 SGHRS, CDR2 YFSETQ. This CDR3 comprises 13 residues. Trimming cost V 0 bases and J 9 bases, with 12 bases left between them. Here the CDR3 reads CASSLASQGQAFF. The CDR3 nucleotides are TGCGCCAGCAGCTTGGCCTCTCAGGGACAAGCTTTCTTT.

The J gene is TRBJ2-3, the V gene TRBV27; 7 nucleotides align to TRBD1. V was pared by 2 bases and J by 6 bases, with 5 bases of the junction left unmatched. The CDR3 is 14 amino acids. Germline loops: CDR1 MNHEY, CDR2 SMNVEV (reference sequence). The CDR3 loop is CASSLEGGFDTQYF. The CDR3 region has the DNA TGTGCCAGCAGTTTAGAAGGGGGCTTTGATACGCAGTATTTT.

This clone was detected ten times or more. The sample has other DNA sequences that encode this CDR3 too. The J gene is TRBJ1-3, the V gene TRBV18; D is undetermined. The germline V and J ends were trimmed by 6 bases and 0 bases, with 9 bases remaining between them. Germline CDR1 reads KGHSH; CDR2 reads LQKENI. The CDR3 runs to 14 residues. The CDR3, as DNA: TGTGCCAGCTCCCCAGGAAGCTCTGGAAACACCATATATTTT. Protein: CASSPGSSGNTIYF.

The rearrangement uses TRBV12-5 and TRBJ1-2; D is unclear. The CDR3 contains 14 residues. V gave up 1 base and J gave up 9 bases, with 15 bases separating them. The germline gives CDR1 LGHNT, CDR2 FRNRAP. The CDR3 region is CASGLDSQAVSYTF. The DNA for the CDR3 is TGTGCTAGTGGTTTGGACAGCCAAGCGGTGAGCTACACCTTC. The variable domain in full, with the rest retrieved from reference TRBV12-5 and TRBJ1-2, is DARVTQTPRHKVTEMGQEVTMRCQPILGHNTVFWYRQTMMQGLELLAYFRNRAPLDDSGMPKDRFSAEMPDATLATLKIQPSEPRDSAVYFCASGLDSQAVSYTFGSGTRLTVV.

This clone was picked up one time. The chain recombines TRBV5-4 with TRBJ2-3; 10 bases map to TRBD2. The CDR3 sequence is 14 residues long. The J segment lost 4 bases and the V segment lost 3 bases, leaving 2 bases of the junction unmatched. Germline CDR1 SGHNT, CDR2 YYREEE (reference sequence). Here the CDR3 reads CASSSGTSADTQYF. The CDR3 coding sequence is TGTGCCAGCAGCTCCGGGACTAGCGCAGATACGCAGTATTTT.

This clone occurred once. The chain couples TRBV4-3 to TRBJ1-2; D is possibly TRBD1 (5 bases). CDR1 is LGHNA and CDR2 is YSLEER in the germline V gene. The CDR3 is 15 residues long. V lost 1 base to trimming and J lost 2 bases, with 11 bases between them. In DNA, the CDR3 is TGCGCCAGCAGCCAAGCCCTCGGGGGGAACTATGGCTACACCTTC. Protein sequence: CASSQALGGNYGYTF.

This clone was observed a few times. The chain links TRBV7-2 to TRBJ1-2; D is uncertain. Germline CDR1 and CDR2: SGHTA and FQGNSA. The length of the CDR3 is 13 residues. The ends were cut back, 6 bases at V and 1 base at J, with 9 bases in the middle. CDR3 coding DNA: TGTGCCAGCAGGACCGGAGGTAACTATGGCTACACCTTC. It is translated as CASRTGGNYGYTF.

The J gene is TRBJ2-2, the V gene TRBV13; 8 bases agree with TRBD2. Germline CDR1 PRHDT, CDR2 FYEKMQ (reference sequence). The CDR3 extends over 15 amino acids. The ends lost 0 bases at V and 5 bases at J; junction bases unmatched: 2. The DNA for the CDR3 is TGTGCCAGCAGCTTAGGCCCGGGAGGGACCGGGGAGCTGTTTTTT. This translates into CASSLGPGGTGELFF.

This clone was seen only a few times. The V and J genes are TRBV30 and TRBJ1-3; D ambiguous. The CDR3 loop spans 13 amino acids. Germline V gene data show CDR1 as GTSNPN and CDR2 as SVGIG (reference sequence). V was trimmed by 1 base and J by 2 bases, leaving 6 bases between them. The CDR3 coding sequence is TGTGCCTGGAGTGGGACGGCTGGAAACACCATATATTTT. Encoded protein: CAWSGTAGNTIYF. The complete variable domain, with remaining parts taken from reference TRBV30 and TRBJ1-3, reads SQTIHQWPATLVQPVGSPLSLECTVEGTSNPNLYWYRQAAGRGLQLLFYSVGIGQISSEVPQNLSASRPQDRQFILSSKKLLLSDSGFYLCAWSGTAGNTIYFGEGSWLTVV.

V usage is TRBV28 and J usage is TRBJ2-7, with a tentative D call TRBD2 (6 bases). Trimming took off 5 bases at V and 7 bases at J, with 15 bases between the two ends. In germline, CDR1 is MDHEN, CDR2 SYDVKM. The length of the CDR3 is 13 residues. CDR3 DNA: TGTGCCAGCAGTCGGGGAGGCTCGTGGGAGCAGTACTTC. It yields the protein CASSRGGSWEQYF. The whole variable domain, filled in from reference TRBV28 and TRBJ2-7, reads DVKVTQSSRYLVKRTGEKVFLECVQDMDHENMFWYRQDPGLGLRLIYFSYDVKMKEKGDIPEGYSVSREKKERFSLILESASTNQTSMYLCASSRGGSWEQYFGPGTRLTVT.

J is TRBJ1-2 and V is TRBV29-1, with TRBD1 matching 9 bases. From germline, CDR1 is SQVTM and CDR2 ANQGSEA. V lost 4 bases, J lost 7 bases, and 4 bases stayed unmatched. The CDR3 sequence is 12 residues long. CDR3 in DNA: TGCAGCGTTGTGCGGGACAGGGTTGGCTACACCTTC. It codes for CSVVRDRVGYTF.

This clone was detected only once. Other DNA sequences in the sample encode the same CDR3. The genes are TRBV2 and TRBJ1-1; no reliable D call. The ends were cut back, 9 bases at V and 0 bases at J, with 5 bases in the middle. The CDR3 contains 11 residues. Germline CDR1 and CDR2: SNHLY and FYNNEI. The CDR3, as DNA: TGTGCCAGTACATTGAACACTGAAGCTTTCTTT. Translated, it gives CASTLNTEAFF.

The chain's CDR3 is CASSPRANEQFF. The CDR3 coding sequence is TGTGCCAGCAGCCCCAGGGCCAATGAGCAGTTCTTC. This chain links TRBV4-2 with TRBJ2-1; D may be TRBD1 (5 bases). The germline V gene encodes CDR1 LGHNA and CDR2 YNFKEQ. Trimming stripped 4 bases from V and 6 bases from J, with 7 bases between. The CDR3 totals 12 residues.